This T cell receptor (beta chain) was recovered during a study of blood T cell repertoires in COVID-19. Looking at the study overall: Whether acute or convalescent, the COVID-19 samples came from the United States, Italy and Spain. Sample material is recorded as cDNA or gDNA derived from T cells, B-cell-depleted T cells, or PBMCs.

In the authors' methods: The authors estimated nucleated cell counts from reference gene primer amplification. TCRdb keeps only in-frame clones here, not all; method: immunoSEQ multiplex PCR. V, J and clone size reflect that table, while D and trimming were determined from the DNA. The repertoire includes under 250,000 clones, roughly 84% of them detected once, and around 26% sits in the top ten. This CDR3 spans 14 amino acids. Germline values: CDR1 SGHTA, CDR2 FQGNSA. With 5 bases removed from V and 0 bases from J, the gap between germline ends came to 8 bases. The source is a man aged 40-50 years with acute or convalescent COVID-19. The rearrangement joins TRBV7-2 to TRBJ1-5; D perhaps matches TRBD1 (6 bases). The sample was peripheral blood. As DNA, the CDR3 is TGTGCCAGCAGCATGACAGGTAGCAATCAGCCCCAGCATTTT. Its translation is CASSMTGSNQPQHF.